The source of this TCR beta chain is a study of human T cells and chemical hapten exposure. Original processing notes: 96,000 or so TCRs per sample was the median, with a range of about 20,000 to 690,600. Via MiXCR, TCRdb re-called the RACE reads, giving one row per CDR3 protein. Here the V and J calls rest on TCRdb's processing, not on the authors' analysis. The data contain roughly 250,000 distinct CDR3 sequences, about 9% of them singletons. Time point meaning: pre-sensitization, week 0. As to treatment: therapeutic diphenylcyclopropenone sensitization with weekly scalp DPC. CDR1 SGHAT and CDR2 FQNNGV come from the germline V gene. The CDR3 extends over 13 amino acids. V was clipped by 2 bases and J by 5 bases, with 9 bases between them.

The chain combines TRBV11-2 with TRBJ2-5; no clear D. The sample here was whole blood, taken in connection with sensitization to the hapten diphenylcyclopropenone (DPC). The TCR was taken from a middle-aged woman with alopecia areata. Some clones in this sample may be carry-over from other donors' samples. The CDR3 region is CASSLSPLETQYF. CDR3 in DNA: TGTGCCAGCAGCTTAAGTCCTCTGGAGACCCAGTACTTC.